One sample yielded the 21 T cell receptor beta chains listed below, sequenced in a study of T cell changes during pregnancy in multiple sclerosis. This table comes from immunoSEQ multiplex PCR, and its TCRdb copy is limited to in-frame clones, with some not included. The sample gives 75,000 to 85,000 clones, 93% of which show up once; 2.5% to 3% is in the top ten. The source material was peripheral blood, sampled in the second trimester of pregnancy. Receptors originate from a female donor with multiple sclerosis, enrolled in a pregnancy study.

The CDR3 sequence: CASSWGTPSPDTQYF. The CDR3 nucleotides read TGTGCCAGCAGCTGGGGGACTCCCAGTCCGGATACGCAGTATTTT. This rearrangement joins TRBV5-6 to TRBJ2-3, with TRBD2 as a possible D gene (6 bases). CDR1 and CDR2 from the germline V gene are SGHDT and YYEEEE. The CDR3 covers 15 residues. Trimming left V 3 bases short and J 6 bases short, with 17 bases between. Drawing the rest from reference TRBV5-6 and TRBJ2-3, the complete variable domain is DAGVTQSPTHLIKTRGQQVTLRCSPKSGHDTVSWYQQALGQGPQFIFQYYEEEERQRGNFPDRFSGHQFPNYSSELNVNALLLGDSALYLCASSWGTPSPDTQYFGPGTRLTVL.

The chain recombines TRBV19 with TRBJ1-2; TRBD1 aligns across 11 bases. With V trimmed by 6 bases and J by 2 bases, 8 bases remained unmatched. This CDR3 is 16 amino acids long. Germline CDR1 reads LNHDA; CDR2 reads SQIVND (reference sequence). CDR3 in amino acids: CASRRTGGSKNYGYTF. The CDR3 DNA is TGTGCCAGTAGACGGACAGGGGGCAGTAAGAACTATGGCTACACCTTC.

V is TRBV28 and J is TRBJ1-2; tentative D call: TRBD1 (6 bases). Germline assignment: CDR1 MDHEN and CDR2 SYDVKM. The CDR3 sequence is 16 residues long. Trimming pared 5 bases from V and 3 bases from J, leaving 19 bases between. The CDR3 nucleotides are TGTGCCAGCAGTGCCCCCCGTCAGGGGAAAGACTATGGCTACACCTTC. Its protein product is CASSAPRQGKDYGYTF.

The chain links TRBV7-3 to TRBJ2-1; maybe TRBD2 (6 bases). Trimming removed 2 bases from V and 7 bases from J, with 9 bases in between. This CDR3 contains 13 residues. Germline loops: CDR1 SGHTA, CDR2 FQGTGA. The CDR3, as DNA: TGTGCCAGCAGCTTAGTGGCGGGGAATGAGCAGTTCTTC. This encodes CASSLVAGNEQFF. The full variable domain, completed using reference TRBV7-3 and TRBJ2-1, is GAGVSQTPSNKVTEKGKYVELRCDPISGHTALYWYRQSLGQGPEFLIYFQGTGAADDSGLPNDRFFAVRPEGSVSTLKIQRTERGDSAVYLCASSLVAGNEQFFGPGTRLTVL.

CDR3 in amino acids: CASSSGDRFSNYGYTF. DNA for the CDR3: TGCGCCAGCAGCTCGGGGGACAGGTTCTCTAACTATGGCTACACCTTC. The J gene is TRBJ1-2, the V gene TRBV5-1; the match to TRBD1 covers 8 bases. The germline V gene has CDR1 SGHRS and CDR2 YFSETQ. The CDR3 has 16 amino acids. The V gene end was trimmed by 3 bases and the J gene end by 0 bases; junction bases not matched to a gene: 7.

The chain recombines TRBV2 with TRBJ2-1; a possible D gene is TRBD2 (6 bases). V lost 9 bases to trimming and J lost 4 bases, with 7 bases between them. This CDR3 has 11 residues. Germline V gene lookup returns CDR1 SNHLY and CDR2 FYNNEI. Here the CDR3 reads CASGGYNEQFF. The CDR3 region has the DNA TGTGCCAGTGGGGGGTACAATGAGCAGTTCTTC.

In its sample, this clone was seen once. The rearrangement joins TRBV7-2 to TRBJ2-6, with D unresolved. Trimming removed 1 base at V and 4 bases at J, with 8 bases between. Per germline, CDR1 SGHTA and CDR2 FQGNSA. The CDR3 is 15 residues long. This CDR3 is CASSLDGSGANVLTF. The CDR3 DNA reads as TGTGCCAGCAGCTTAGATGGTAGCGGGGCCAACGTCCTGACTTTC.

The rearrangement uses TRBV20-1 and TRBJ2-7; 7 bases align to TRBD1. With V trimmed by 5 bases and J by 11 bases, 9 bases remained unmatched. Looked up from germline, CDR1 is DFQATT and CDR2 is SNEGSKA (reference sequence). CDR3 length: 11 amino acids. The CDR3 DNA is TGCAGTGCTTACGGACAGGTCAAGGAGTACTTC. It encodes CSAYGQVKEYF.

This chain uses TRBV5-1 with TRBJ2-1; the match to TRBD2 covers 9 bases. Looked up from germline, CDR1 is SGHRS and CDR2 is YFSETQ. J lost 6 bases, V lost 0 bases, and 10 bases had no gene match. The CDR3 extends over 17 amino acids. CDR3 residues: CASSLAMRGGLGNEQFF. The CDR3, as DNA: TGCGCCAGCAGCTTGGCCATGCGGGGGGGCCTCGGCAATGAGCAGTTCTTC.

The chain recombines TRBV6-5 with TRBJ1-5; a possible D gene is TRBD1 (5 bases). Trimming removed 2 bases at V and 6 bases at J, with 8 bases between. CDR3 length equals 13 residues. Germline CDR1 MNHEY, CDR2 SVGAGI. In DNA, the CDR3 is TGTGCCAGCAGTTACCAGGGAGGTCAGCCCCAGCATTTT. It encodes CASSYQGGQPQHF.

This clone was counted a single time. V usage is TRBV14 and J usage is TRBJ2-1; TRBD1 is a possible D gene (7 bases). With 3 bases removed from V and 9 bases from J, the gap between germline ends came to 21 bases. The V gene's germline CDR1 is SGHDN and CDR2 FVKESK. The CDR3 loop spans 16 amino acids. The CDR3 sequence: CASSHQDRPWRGEQFF. CDR3 sequence (DNA): TGTGCCAGCAGCCATCAGGACAGGCCATGGCGGGGTGAGCAGTTCTTC.

The rearrangement uses TRBV2 and TRBJ1-6, with TRBD1 as a possible D gene (6 bases). Trimming stripped 4 bases from V and 5 bases from J, with 15 bases between. This CDR3 is 16 amino acids long. From germline, CDR1 is SNHLY and CDR2 FYNNEI. The CDR3 DNA reads as TGTGCCAGCAGTGGACTCGGGGGGCCGAATAATTCACCCCTCCACTTT. Translated: CASSGLGGPNNSPLHF.

V and J are TRBV9 and TRBJ1-3, with 11 bases identical to TRBD1. J gave up 8 bases and V 3 bases, and 10 bases lay outside the gene matches. Germline V gene sequence: CDR1 SGDLS, CDR2 YYNGEE. The CDR3 sequence is 16 residues long. In DNA form, the CDR3 reads TGTGCCAGCAGCGACCAATTCGGGACAGGGGGGTACACCATATATTTT. Its protein is CASSDQFGTGGYTIYF.

The rearrangement links TRBV2 to TRBJ1-1, with 10 bases lining up with TRBD1. Germline V CDR1 and CDR2: SNHLY, FYNNEI. CDR3 length: 14 amino acids. V was pared by 6 bases and J by 4 bases, with 5 bases of the junction left unmatched. The CDR3 is CASRGGQGSTEAFF. CDR3 DNA: TGTGCCAGCAGGGGGGGACAGGGGAGCACTGAAGCTTTCTTT.

The chain combines TRBV7-6 with TRBJ2-5; 10 nucleotides align to TRBD1. This CDR3 has 16 amino acids. CDR1 and CDR2 (germline): SGHVS, FNYEAQ. V shed 1 base and J 3 bases; nucleotides not matched to a gene: 5. The CDR3 is CASSLGTGTGEETQYF. The CDR3 DNA follows: TGTGCCAGCAGCTTAGGGACCGGGACAGGGGAAGAGACCCAGTACTTC. The full variable domain, in which reference TRBV7-6 and TRBJ2-5 provide the parts outside the CDR3, is GAGVSQSPRYKVTKRGQDVALRCDPISGHVSLYWYRQALGQGPEFLTYFNYEAQQDKSGLPNDRFSAERPEGSISTLTIQRTEQRDSAMYRCASSLGTGTGEETQYFGPGTRLLVL.

The chain links TRBV29-1 to TRBJ1-2; 12 bases are shared with TRBD1. Germline V gene sequence: CDR1 SQVTM, CDR2 ANQGSEA. V was clipped by 0 bases and J by 2 bases; unmatched bases: 1. The CDR3 extends over 15 amino acids. The CDR3, as DNA: TGCAGCGTTGAAGAGGGGACAGGGGGCAACTATGGCTACACCTTC. This sequence encodes CSVEEGTGGNYGYTF.

The genes are TRBV11-2 and TRBJ2-7; 8 bases agree with TRBD2. The V and J ends lost 0 bases and 1 base, in that order; junction bases with no gene match: 5. CDR1 and CDR2 (germline): SGHAT, FQNNGV. This CDR3 is 16 amino acids long. Written as DNA, the CDR3 is TGTGCCAGCAGCTTAGAGGAGCGGGGGCCTTCCTACGAGCAGTACTTC. It specifies CASSLEERGPSYEQYF.

V gene TRBV5-1 combines with J gene TRBJ1-4, with D hard to call. Trimming pared 1 base from V and 0 bases from J, leaving 10 bases between. Germline V lookup: CDR1 SGHRS, CDR2 YFSETQ. This CDR3 comprises 16 residues. The CDR3 is CASSLNSIATNEKLFF. CDR3 bases: TGCGCCAGCAGCTTGAACAGCATAGCAACTAATGAAAAACTGTTTTTT.

The CDR3 bases are TGTGCCAGCAGTGCGGGACAGGCAGTGGATACGCAGTATTTT. This encodes CASSAGQAVDTQYF. This rearrangement joins TRBV25-1 to TRBJ2-3; TRBD1 matches at 8 bases. The trim removed 4 bases at V and 6 bases at J, leaving 6 bases unmatched. This CDR3 region has 14 residues. Per germline, CDR1 MGHDK and CDR2 SYGVNS. The complete variable domain, with remaining parts taken from reference TRBV25-1 and TRBJ2-3, reads EADIYQTPRYLVIGTGKKITLECSQTMGHDKMYWYQQDPGMELHLIHYSYGVNSTEKGDLSSESTVSRIRTEHFPLTLESARPSHTSQYLCASSAGQAVDTQYFGPGTRLTVL.

The CDR3 bases are TGTGCCAGCAGCCGAACCCGGGACAGGGGTACTGAGCAGTTCTTC. This translates into CASSRTRDRGTEQFF. V is TRBV6-5 and J is TRBJ2-1, with 10 bases aligning to TRBD1. CDR1 is MNHEY, CDR2 SVGAGI, per germline. V lost 6 bases, J lost 9 bases, and 11 bases stayed unmatched. The CDR3 length is 15 residues.

The rearrangement joins TRBV5-1 to TRBJ2-7; 14 bases line up with TRBD2. V was pared by 0 bases and J by 0 bases, with 5 bases of the junction left unmatched. CDR1 SGHRS and CDR2 YFSETQ come from the germline V gene. The length of the CDR3 is 18 residues. CDR3 nucleotide sequence: TGCGCCAGCAGCTTGGGACTAGCGGGAGGGTTGGGCTCCTACGAGCAGTACTTC. It translates to CASSLGLAGGLGSYEQYF.